The 8 T cell receptor beta chains in this list originate from one sample, sequenced in a study of T cell responses to AZD1222 COVID-19 vaccine. Produced via immunoSEQ multiplex PCR; TCRdb's table is partial and in-frame only. The sample contains roughly 80,000 clones, about 87% of which appear only once. The material sequenced was peripheral blood, taken on day 0 of AZD1222 vaccination. Every receptor here comes from an adult in good health.

This chain connects TRBV5-1 to TRBJ1-1; D gene unclear. CDR1 and CDR2 (germline): SGHRS, YFSETQ. The CDR3 has 14 residues. The V end was cut by 4 bases, the J end by 2 bases, with 12 bases between. The CDR3: CASSPNYVNTEAFF. The CDR3 DNA sequence: TGCGCCAGCAGCCCCAACTACGTCAACACTGAAGCTTTCTTT.

The chain has TRBV5-4 and TRBJ1-1; tentative D call: TRBD1 (6 bases). Germline values: CDR1 SGHNT, CDR2 YYREEE (reference sequence). V was shortened by 4 bases and J by 4 bases, with 17 bases between the two germline ends. This CDR3 has 15 amino acids. The CDR3 DNA follows: TGTGCCAGCAGCCAAGGGGGGGGGCTGAGCACTGAAGCTTTCTTT. It encodes CASSQGGGLSTEAFF.

There are a few counts of this clone. V and J are TRBV7-2 and TRBJ1-1, with unresolved D. Per germline, CDR1 SGHTA and CDR2 FQGNSA. The CDR3 extends over 18 amino acids. V gave up 1 base and J gave up 0 bases, with 18 bases separating them. The CDR3 region is CASSLDAMARPLNTEAFF. The CDR3 bases are TGTGCCAGCAGCTTAGACGCTATGGCACGACCTTTGAACACTGAAGCTTTCTTT.

This clone occurred a few times. V is TRBV6-5 and J is TRBJ1-1; no reliable D call. V was shortened by 5 bases and J by 0 bases, with 13 bases between the two germline ends. This CDR3 is 15 amino acids long. CDR1 and CDR2 (germline): MNHEY, SVGAGI. The CDR3 nucleotides read TGTGCCAGCAGTCAACTACAAGCAATGAACACTGAAGCTTTCTTT. Translated: CASSQLQAMNTEAFF.

The CDR3 DNA sequence: TGTGCCAGCAGCAGAGGCGACAGGGAGAACACTGAAGCTTTCTTT. This translates into CASSRGDRENTEAFF. The chain carries TRBV5-8 and TRBJ1-1, with TRBD1 matching over 7 bases. The CDR3 has 15 amino acids. J lost 1 base, V lost 4 bases, and 7 bases had no gene match. The germline V gene encodes CDR1 SGHTS and CDR2 YDEGEE.

This clone was recorded a few times. The chain employs TRBV4-2 and TRBJ2-3; 13 bases fit TRBD2. Germline loops: CDR1 LGHNA, CDR2 YNFKEQ. V lost 3 bases, J lost 11 bases, and 8 bases stayed unmatched. CDR3 length equals 15 residues. Here the CDR3 reads CASSHGTSGIPGQYF. Here the CDR3 DNA reads TGTGCCAGCAGCCACGGGACTAGCGGGATTCCTGGGCAGTATTTT.

V gene TRBV19 combines with J gene TRBJ1-1; D is unclear. CDR3 size: 12 residues. Germline assignment: CDR1 LNHDA and CDR2 SQIVND (reference sequence). In nucleotides, the CDR3 is TGTGCGTCAGGACTCCCCAGCCCTGAAGCTTTCTTT. As protein: CASGLPSPEAFF. The full variable domain, its missing parts supplied by reference TRBV19 and TRBJ1-1, is DGGITQSPKYLFRKEGQNVTLSCEQNLNHDAMYWYRQDPGQGLRLIYYSQIVNDFQKGDIAEGYSVSREKKESFPLTVTSAQKNPTAFYLCASGLPSPEAFFGQGTRLTVV.

The rearrangement links TRBV5-4 to TRBJ1-1; 9 nucleotides match TRBD1. The CDR3 runs 16 residues. Per germline, CDR1 SGHNT and CDR2 YYREEE (reference sequence). Germline trimming cut 3 bases from V and 11 bases from J; bases unmatched to any gene: 17. The DNA for the CDR3 is TGTGCCAGCAGCTCGTCCGGGACAGGGAGTTCTCGGAGGGCTTTCTTT. Amino acid sequence: CASSSSGTGSSRRAFF.